This T cell receptor beta chain appears in the sequencing data of a study of CD4 T cells in relation to SARS-CoV-2 and coronaviruses. Study details: ViraFEST: roughly ten-day antigen culture of PBMCs, then TCR beta CDR3 sequencing. The restricting HLA molecule for shared crossreactive spike epitopes was mapped.

This clone was seen more than once but under ten times. Its antigen is still unknown. Overall study findings and caveats: Memory recall responses, not primary responses primed in culture, are what the assay detects.

Clones were sequenced by immunoSEQ multiplex PCR, and TCRdb holds only the in-frame ones, with some missing. The table records some 45,000 clones, approximately 80% of them present only once. V lost 3 bases, J lost 5 bases, and 11 bases stayed unmatched. Germline CDR1 SGHDT, CDR2 YYEEEE. This CDR3 has 16 residues. This receptor was taken from an adult with COVID-19. The gene calls are TRBV5-6 and TRBJ2-3; 8 bases are shared with TRBD2. The sequencing sample was made of naive CD4+ T cells from PBMCs, cultured in vitro. As for subset: naive CD4+ T cells isolated by negative enrichment. The DNA of the CDR3 is TGTGCCAGCAGCTCCGGATGGAGTCTAGCGGGAGATACGCAGTATTTT. Protein: CASSSGWSLAGDTQYF.